These 12 T cell receptor beta chains share one sample of origin, sequenced in a study of T cells in Graves' hyperthyroidism and ophthalmopathy (dated by TCRdb to between 2017 and 2020). Libraries were prepared through multiplex PCR. The data were produced on an Illumina HiSeq 2000. TCR beta CDR3 regions were amplified from RNA transcripts. The first round of RT-PCR for the TCR CDR3 was performed with the HTBI primer set and the Qiagen OneStep RT-PCR kit. In-frame beta chains were kept once TCRdb had trimmed the public reads at Q25 with fastp and called clones with MiXCR. One record per CDR3 amino acid sequence lists the most common genes and DNA. This sample is represented by roughly 700,000 distinct CDR3 sequences; 12% to 15% of them were singletons. 9.5% to 13% of the sample comes from the top ten. The source material was blood. These TCRs come from a woman aged 18 to 35 with Graves' hyperthyroidism.

In this sample, this clonotype turned up a few times. This chain uses TRBV9 with TRBJ2-3; D ambiguous. The CDR3 loop spans 14 amino acids. Trimming removed 0 bases from V and 3 bases from J, with 8 bases in between. Germline V gives CDR1 SGDLS, CDR2 YYNGEE. The CDR3 nucleotides are TGTGCCAGCAGCGTAGCTCCAGCGACAGATACGCAGTATTTT. This sequence encodes CASSVAPATDTQYF.

This clonotype has ten or more counts. This sequence joins TRBV6-2 or TRBV6-3 and TRBJ2-1; D not resolved. Germline CDR1 MNHEY, CDR2 SVGEGT. Between the trimmed V and J ends, which lost 5 bases and 8 bases, there was a span of 13 bases. This CDR3 is built from 13 residues. The CDR3 spells CASSQEIPHEQFF. The CDR3 region has the DNA TGTGCCAGCAGTCAGGAAATACCCCATGAGCAGTTCTTC.

In its sample, this clonotype was seen a few times. A much larger clone lies a single base off, so this may be a read error. This sequence joins TRBV3-1 and TRBJ1-1; tentatively, D is TRBD1 (5 bases). V lost 4 bases, J lost 4 bases, and 19 bases lay in between. The V gene's germline CDR1 is LGHDT and CDR2 YNNKEL (reference sequence). The CDR3 is 16 residues long. CDR3 loop: CASSRTRPAEGTEAFF. CDR3 nucleotide sequence: TGTGCCAGCAGCCGGACACGCCCCGCGGAGGGCACTGAAGCTTTCTTT.

The rearrangement links TRBV29-1 to TRBJ1-2; D might be TRBD1 (6 bases). The CDR3 consists of 16 residues. Germline V gives CDR1 SQVTM, CDR2 ANQGSEA. V lost 6 bases and J lost 6, with 26 bases in between. Here the CDR3 reads CSVEDRPRVNSDGYTF. The CDR3 DNA reads TGCAGCGTCGAGGACAGACCGAGGGTTAACAGCGATGGCTACACCTTC.

The J gene is TRBJ2-2, the V gene TRBV6-1; 8 bases align to TRBD2. Per the germline V gene, CDR1 is MNHNS and CDR2 is SASEGT. V gave up 5 bases and J gave up 1 base; unmatched junction bases: 9. The CDR3 contains 17 residues. This chain's CDR3 is CASSPRLAGKNTGELFF. The CDR3 coding sequence is TGTGCCAGCAGTCCTCGGCTAGCGGGCAAGAACACCGGGGAGCTGTTTTTT.

The CDR3 spells CASRNQDQWGSYEQYF. CDR3 coding DNA: TGTGCCAGCAGGAACCAAGATCAGTGGGGTTCCTACGAGCAGTACTTC. The chain uses TRBV6-1 and TRBJ2-7; no clear D. Germline V gives CDR1 MNHNS, CDR2 SASEGT. This CDR3 is 16 amino acids long. Trimming took off 6 bases at V and 1 base at J, with 19 bases between the two ends.

The J gene is TRBJ2-1, the V gene TRBV28, with D possibly matching TRBD2 (6 bases). With 7 bases removed from V and 8 bases from J, the gap between germline ends came to 18 bases. Germline-derived CDR1 and CDR2 are MDHEN and SYDVKM. The CDR3 covers 14 residues. CDR3 sequence (DNA): TGTGCCAGCACACCGCGGGAAAGGGAACATGAGCAGTTCTTC. Protein product: CASTPREREHEQFF.

V and J are TRBV19 and TRBJ2-1; D tentatively fits TRBD1 or TRBD2 (5 bases each). Germline CDR1 reads LNHDA; CDR2 reads SQIVND (reference sequence). CDR3 length: 18 residues. The ends were cut back, 6 bases at V and 0 bases at J, with 21 bases in the middle. The CDR3 loop is CASSLTGPSITSYNEQFF. As DNA, the CDR3 is TGTGCCAGTAGCCTGACGGGGCCTTCTATTACCTCCTACAATGAGCAGTTCTTC. The full variable domain, its missing parts supplied by reference TRBV19 and TRBJ2-1, is DGGITQSPKYLFRKEGQNVTLSCEQNLNHDAMYWYRQDPGQGLRLIYYSQIVNDFQKGDIAEGYSVSREKKESFPLTVTSAQKNPTAFYLCASSLTGPSITSYNEQFFGPGTRLTVL.

This clonotype turned up a few times. The rearrangement joins TRBV12-3 or TRBV12-4 to TRBJ2-2, with D perhaps TRBD2 (6 bases). Deletions cut 10 bases from V and 1 base from J, with 19 bases between. This CDR3 is built from 16 residues. CDR3 in amino acids: CANIPSRDKNTGELFF. The CDR3 region has the DNA TGTGCCAACATACCGTCGCGGGATAAGAACACCGGGGAGCTGTTTTTT.

This clonotype was found many times. CDR3 amino acids: CASSRTGSYEQYF. The CDR3, as DNA: TGTGCCAGCAGCCGGACAGGTTCCTACGAGCAGTACTTC. The V gene is TRBV11-2, the J gene TRBJ2-7; 7 positions match TRBD1. Trimming took 5 bases from V and 1 from J; bases not matched to a gene: 2. This CDR3 region has 13 residues. Looked up from germline, CDR1 is SGHAT and CDR2 is FQNNGV.

This CDR3 reads CATSGGRGSGKTIYF. The CDR3 DNA reads as TGTGCCACCAGCGGCGGCCGAGGATCCGGGAAGACCATATATTTT. This sequence joins TRBV15 and TRBJ1-3; no clear D gene. Trimming left V 5 bases short and J 10 bases short, with 21 bases between. This CDR3 has 15 residues. Germline CDR1 LNHNV, CDR2 YYDKDF (reference sequence).

This clonotype was counted ten times or more. The V call is TRBV20-1, the J call TRBJ1-1; D perhaps matches TRBD1 (5 bases). The CDR3 contains 12 residues. Germline CDR1 is DFQATT and CDR2 is SNEGSKA (reference sequence). Trimming pared 8 bases from V and 1 base from J, leaving 11 bases between. The CDR3 region has the DNA TGCAGTTCCGGGACGGCGAACACTGAAGCTTTCTTT. Its protein is CSSGTANTEAFF.